This TCR beta chain was profiled in a study of metastatic and nonmetastatic thyroid tumors. As handled by the study authors: The study built a papillary thyroid cancer distant-metastasis classifier from CDR3 differences across clinicopathological groups. Via MiXCR, TCRdb re-called the PCR reads. TCRdb's processing, not the study's, gives the V and J calls here. The table shows around 34,000 clones, with over 25% occurring only once. The CDR3 is 15 residues long. Trimming pared 1 base from V and 1 base from J, leaving 11 bases between. Germline lookup yields CDR1 SEHNR and CDR2 FQNEAQ (reference sequence). No treatment of any kind had been given to any patient before thyroid surgery.

Specimen: blood. The TCR comes from a female donor with papillary thyroid cancer or a benign thyroid nodule (not recorded which). Some clones in this sample may be carry-over from other donors' samples. The chain links TRBV7-9 to TRBJ2-7; D might be TRBD1 (6 bases). The CDR3 DNA reads as TGTGCCAGCAGCTTAGGTTGGGACATGTCCTACGAGCAGTACTTC. Its translation is CASSLGWDMSYEQYF.